These T cell receptor beta chains were read from a single sample in a study of T cell responses to AZD1222 COVID-19 vaccine. TCRdb's copy holds only in-frame clones and misses some; the assay was immunoSEQ multiplex PCR. The sample contains under 170,000 clones, 92% of which appear only once. This material consisted of peripheral blood, taken 28 days after the second AZD1222 dose. The receptors here all came from an adult who received the AZD1222 COVID-19 vaccine. Both conserved end residues are part of each CDR3. The order of the fields is V gene, J gene, clone size, D gene, CDR3 protein, CDR3 DNA. A D gene is named only where the DNA matches it firmly. Only some rows state a clone size, as once, few, many or a class for expanded clones.

V: TRBV27; J: TRBJ1-2; size: -; D: TRBD1; CDR3: CASSLETTGLYGYTF; DNA: TGTGCCAGCAGTTTAGAGACGACAGGGCTCTATGGCTACACCTTC
V: TRBV27; J: TRBJ1-1; size: -; D: TRBD1; CDR3: CASTSLRQGGFNTEAFF; DNA: TGTGCCAGCACCTCCCTTCGACAGGGCGGATTTAACACTGAAGCTTTCTTT
V: TRBV12-3/TRBV12-4; J: TRBJ1-1; size: -; D: -; CDR3: CASRGDLNTEAFF; DNA: TGTGCCAGCAGGGGGGATTTGAACACTGAAGCTTTCTTT
V: TRBV5-1; J: TRBJ2-1; size: once; D: TRBD2; CDR3: CASSAPRLAGEGGEYNEQFF; DNA: TGCGCCAGCAGCGCTCCCCGACTAGCGGGAGAGGGGGGGGAATACAATGAGCAGTTCTTC
V: TRBV30; J: TRBJ1-2; size: few; D: -; CDR3: CAWSVLFRQTNYGYTF; DNA: TGTGCCTGGAGTGTATTATTCCGACAGACTAACTATGGCTACACCTTC
V: TRBV4-3; J: TRBJ1-5; size: few; D: -; CDR3: CASSQDLGAGQPQHF; DNA: TGCGCCAGCAGCCAAGATTTGGGGGCCGGTCAGCCCCAGCATTTT
V: TRBV6-5; J: TRBJ1-1; size: -; D: -; CDR3: CASSYWTARETEAFF; DNA: TGTGCCAGCAGTTATTGGACAGCTAGAGAAACTGAAGCTTTCTTT
V: TRBV2; J: TRBJ1-1; size: -; D: -; CDR3: CASREGNTEAFF; DNA: TGTGCCAGCAGGGAGGGGAACACTGAAGCTTTCTTT
V: TRBV27; J: TRBJ2-2; size: -; D: TRBD2; CDR3: CASRRSGGAPTGELFF; DNA: TGTGCCAGCAGGCGAAGCGGGGGGGCGCCCACCGGGGAGCTGTTTTTT
V: TRBV5-6; J: TRBJ2-6; size: -; D: -; CDR3: CASSRTNLPLGANVLTF; DNA: TGTGCCAGCAGCCGTACGAATCTACCTCTTGGGGCCAACGTCCTGACTTTC
V: TRBV9; J: TRBJ1-2; size: -; D: -; CDR3: CASSPRVFRAGYTF; DNA: TGTGCCAGCAGCCCCAGGGTATTTCGGGCTGGCTACACCTTC
V: TRBV12-3/TRBV12-4; J: TRBJ1-2; size: -; D: -; CDR3: CASSPQENYGYTF; DNA: TGTGCCAGCAGCCCCCAGGAGAACTATGGCTACACCTTC
V: TRBV6-1; J: TRBJ1-1; size: -; D: -; CDR3: CASSDDLGVTEAFF; DNA: TGTGCCAGCAGTGATGATTTGGGGGTCACTGAAGCTTTCTTT
V: TRBV5-5; J: TRBJ2-2; size: -; D: -; CDR3: CASMLGTGELFF; DNA: TGTGCCAGCATGTTAGGCACCGGGGAGCTGTTTTTT
V: TRBV7-2; J: TRBJ2-7; size: -; D: -; CDR3: CASSLAPRGEQYF; DNA: TGTGCCAGCAGCTTGGCTCCTAGGGGGGAGCAGTACTTC
V: TRBV9; J: TRBJ1-2; size: -; D: -; CDR3: CASSGRNNYGYTF; DNA: TGTGCCAGCAGCGGACGGAATAACTATGGCTACACCTTC
V: TRBV7-9; J: TRBJ1-3; size: -; D: -; CDR3: CASAQGGNTIYF; DNA: TGTGCCAGCGCGCAGGGGGGAAACACCATATATTTT
V: TRBV4-3; J: TRBJ2-1; size: -; D: -; CDR3: CASSQDTGGIYEQFF; DNA: TGCGCCAGCAGCCAAGATACTGGCGGGATCTATGAGCAGTTCTTC
V: TRBV30; J: TRBJ1-2; size: -; D: TRBD1; CDR3: CAWSGQGALYGYTF; DNA: TGTGCCTGGAGCGGACAGGGGGCCCTCTATGGCTACACCTTC
V: TRBV7-8; J: TRBJ1-1; size: -; D: TRBD1; CDR3: CASSLDLPGGEAFF; DNA: TGTGCCAGCAGCTTAGACCTACCAGGGGGTGAAGCTTTCTTT
V: TRBV5-5; J: TRBJ2-1; size: -; D: -; CDR3: CASSLEGGSSYNEQFF; DNA: TGTGCCAGCAGCCTGGAGGGGGGGAGCTCCTACAATGAGCAGTTCTTC
V: TRBV7-2; J: TRBJ1-2; size: -; D: TRBD1; CDR3: CASSRAGGYGYTF; DNA: TGTGCCAGCAGCCGGGCAGGGGGCTATGGCTACACCTTC
V: TRBV28; J: TRBJ2-1; size: -; D: TRBD2; CDR3: CASSLTSGRGFNEQFF; DNA: TGTGCCAGCAGTTTGACTAGCGGGAGGGGCTTTAATGAGCAGTTCTTC
V: TRBV15; J: TRBJ2-1; size: -; D: -; CDR3: CATSRETGLFYEQFF; DNA: TGTGCCACCAGCAGGGAGACGGGGCTTTTCTATGAGCAGTTCTTC
V: TRBV29-1; J: TRBJ2-1; size: -; D: TRBD1; CDR3: CSVEGDRDYNEQFF; DNA: TGCAGCGTTGAAGGGGACAGGGATTACAATGAGCAGTTCTTC
V: TRBV9; J: TRBJ1-6; size: -; D: -; CDR3: CASSVEGVLSPLHF; DNA: TGTGCCAGCAGCGTAGAGGGGGTGCTTTCACCCCTCCACTTT
V: TRBV7-2; J: TRBJ1-2; size: -; D: TRBD1; CDR3: CASRNTGGKGYGYTF; DNA: TGTGCCAGCAGAAATACAGGGGGAAAGGGCTATGGCTACACCTTC
V: TRBV30; J: TRBJ1-4; size: -; D: -; CDR3: CAWSVRVREKLFF; DNA: TGTGCCTGGAGTGTAAGGGTCAGGGAAAAACTGTTTTTT
V: TRBV7-2; J: TRBJ1-4; size: -; D: -; CDR3: CASSPGLTNEKLFF; DNA: TGTGCCAGCAGTCCAGGGCTAACTAATGAAAAACTGTTTTTT
V: TRBV5-1; J: TRBJ2-1; size: -; D: -; CDR3: CASSLAGGAVNEQFF; DNA: TGCGCCAGCAGCTTGGCGGGGGGCGCCGTGAATGAGCAGTTCTTC
V: TRBV3-1/TRBV3-2; J: TRBJ1-1; size: once; D: -; CDR3: CASSQDRAYKLGMNTEAFF; DNA: TGTGCCAGCAGCCAAGATAGGGCCTATAAATTAGGCATGAACACTGAAGCTTTCTTT
V: TRBV14; J: TRBJ2-1; size: -; D: TRBD2; CDR3: CASSQDFGTSSYNEQFF; DNA: TGTGCCAGCAGCCAAGATTTTGGGACTAGCAGTTACAATGAGCAGTTCTTC
V: TRBV7-3; J: TRBJ2-1; size: -; D: TRBD2; CDR3: CASSPRVAGKQFF; DNA: TGTGCCAGCAGCCCCCGGGTAGCGGGGAAACAGTTCTTC
V: TRBV7-3; J: TRBJ2-3; size: -; D: TRBD2; CDR3: CASSRQAGALDTQYF; DNA: TGTGCCAGCAGCCGCCAAGCGGGAGCCCTAGATACGCAGTATTTT
V: TRBV27; J: TRBJ1-1; size: -; D: -; CDR3: CASSYIDRRNTEAFF; DNA: TGTGCCAGCTCTTACATCGACCGGAGGAACACTGAAGCTTTCTTT
V: TRBV7-2; J: TRBJ1-2; size: -; D: -; CDR3: CASSLWASSGYTF; DNA: TGTGCCAGCAGCTTATGGGCTTCCTCGGGCTACACCTTC
V: TRBV28; J: TRBJ2-2; size: -; D: -; CDR3: CASSLMPGSTGELFF; DNA: TGTGCCAGCAGTTTAATGCCAGGGAGCACCGGGGAGCTGTTTTTT
V: TRBV28; J: TRBJ1-3; size: -; D: -; CDR3: CASSSPFFRGSKGNTIYF; DNA: TGTGCCAGCAGTTCCCCCTTCTTCAGGGGATCTAAAGGAAACACCATATATTTT
V: TRBV5-1; J: TRBJ1-1; size: -; D: TRBD1; CDR3: CASSQGQFPEAFF; DNA: TGCGCCAGCAGCCAGGGACAGTTCCCTGAAGCTTTCTTT
V: TRBV15; J: TRBJ1-4; size: -; D: -; CDR3: CATSRGKHDEKLFF; DNA: TGTGCCACCAGCAGAGGGAAGCACGATGAAAAACTGTTTTTT
V: TRBV7-9; J: TRBJ1-2; size: -; D: -; CDR3: CASSLETPGHHTF; DNA: TGTGCCAGCAGCTTAGAAACCCCAGGGCACCACACCTTC
V: TRBV2; J: TRBJ2-7; size: -; D: -; CDR3: CASRLASYEQYF; DNA: TGTGCCAGCAGACTAGCCTCCTACGAGCAGTACTTC
V: TRBV5-1; J: TRBJ1-2; size: -; D: TRBD1; CDR3: CASSFTGEDYGYTF; DNA: TGCGCCAGCAGCTTCACAGGGGAGGACTATGGCTACACCTTC
V: TRBV7-7; J: TRBJ2-1; size: -; D: TRBD2; CDR3: CASSPQGLATYNEQFF; DNA: TGTGCCAGCAGCCCCCAGGGACTAGCGACCTACAATGAGCAGTTCTTC
V: TRBV9; J: TRBJ2-7; size: once; D: TRBD1; CDR3: CASSAGGIDYEQYF; DNA: TGTGCCAGCAGCGCAGGGGGAATCGACTACGAGCAGTACTTC
V: TRBV5-1; J: TRBJ2-7; size: -; D: TRBD2; CDR3: CASSLSSGPYEQYF; DNA: TGCGCCAGCAGCTTGTCTAGCGGGCCCTACGAGCAGTACTTC
V: TRBV7-2; J: TRBJ1-6; size: -; D: -; CDR3: CASSLMGGRGTFNSPLHF; DNA: TGTGCCAGCAGCTTAATGGGAGGACGGGGGACTTTTAATTCACCCCTCCACTTT
V: TRBV20-1; J: TRBJ2-7; size: -; D: -; CDR3: CSVGHTYEQYF; DNA: TGCAGTGTCGGACATACCTACGAGCAGTACTTC
V: TRBV24-1; J: TRBJ2-1; size: -; D: -; CDR3: CATSDPGALSYNEQFF; DNA: TGTGCCACCAGTGATCCCGGGGCCCTCTCCTACAATGAGCAGTTCTTC
V: TRBV28; J: TRBJ2-7; size: -; D: TRBD2; CDR3: CASSPPLDSGRGSYEQYF; DNA: TGTGCCAGCAGTCCCCCCCTGGATAGCGGGAGAGGGTCCTACGAGCAGTACTTC
V: TRBV7-9; J: TRBJ2-3; size: -; D: -; CDR3: CASSNTLAERTDTQYF; DNA: TGTGCCAGCAGCAACACACTTGCGGAGAGGACAGATACGCAGTATTTT
V: TRBV10-3; J: TRBJ1-6; size: -; D: TRBD1; CDR3: CAISYRDRVESPLHF; DNA: TGTGCCATCAGCTACCGGGACAGGGTAGAATCACCCCTCCACTTT
V: TRBV18; J: TRBJ2-1; size: once; D: -; CDR3: CASSPPGQGGVNEQFF; DNA: TGTGCCAGCTCACCACCGGGGCAGGGTGGTGTCAATGAGCAGTTCTTC
V: TRBV12-2; J: TRBJ2-1; size: -; D: -; CDR3: CASRPGEGPYYNEQFF; DNA: TGTGCAAGTCGCCCGGGGGAGGGACCGTATTACAATGAGCAGTTCTTC
V: TRBV7-9; J: TRBJ1-1; size: -; D: -; CDR3: CASSAVLGDTEAFF; DNA: TGTGCCAGCAGCGCAGTCCTGGGGGACACTGAAGCTTTCTTT
V: TRBV2; J: TRBJ1-2; size: -; D: -; CDR3: CASKTGSYGYTF; DNA: TGTGCCAGCAAAACAGGGAGCTATGGCTACACCTTC
V: TRBV24-1; J: TRBJ1-5; size: -; D: TRBD1; CDR3: CATSDSGGGQPQHF; DNA: TGTGCCACCAGTGATTCAGGGGGTGGTCAGCCCCAGCATTTT
V: TRBV5-1; J: TRBJ1-3; size: -; D: -; CDR3: CASSATTAITSGNTIYF; DNA: TGCGCCAGCAGCGCGACGACAGCTATTACCTCTGGAAACACCATATATTTT
V: TRBV29-1; J: TRBJ1-4; size: -; D: TRBD1; CDR3: CSVALTGGNEKLFF; DNA: TGCAGCGTTGCCTTGACAGGGGGTAATGAAAAACTGTTTTTT